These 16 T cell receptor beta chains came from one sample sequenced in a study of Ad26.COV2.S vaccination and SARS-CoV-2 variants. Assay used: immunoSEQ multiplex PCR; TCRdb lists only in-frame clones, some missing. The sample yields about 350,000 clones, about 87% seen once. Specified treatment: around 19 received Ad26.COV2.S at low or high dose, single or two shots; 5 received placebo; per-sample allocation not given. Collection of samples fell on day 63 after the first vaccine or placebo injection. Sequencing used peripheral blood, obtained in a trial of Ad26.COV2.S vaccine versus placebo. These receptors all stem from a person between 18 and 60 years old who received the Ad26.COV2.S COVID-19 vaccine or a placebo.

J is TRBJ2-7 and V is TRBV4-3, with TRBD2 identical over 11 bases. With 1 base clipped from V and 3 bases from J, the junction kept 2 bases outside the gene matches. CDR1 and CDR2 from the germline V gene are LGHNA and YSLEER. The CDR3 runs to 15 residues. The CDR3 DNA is TGCGCCAGCAGCCAAGGGACTAGCGGGCTCTACGAGCAGTACTTC. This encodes CASSQGTSGLYEQYF.

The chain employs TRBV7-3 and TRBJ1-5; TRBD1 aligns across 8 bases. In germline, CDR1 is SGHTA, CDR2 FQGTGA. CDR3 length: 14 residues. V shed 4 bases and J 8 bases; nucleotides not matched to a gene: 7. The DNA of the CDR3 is TGTGCCAGCAGCTCGACAGGGGCGGGCGAGCCCCAGCATTTT. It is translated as CASSSTGAGEPQHF.

The CDR3 nucleotides are TGTGCCAGCGGGACCTTATATGGCTACACCTTC. It encodes CASGTLYGYTF. The rearrangement links TRBV28 to TRBJ1-2; D perhaps matches TRBD1 (5 bases). CDR3 length equals 11 residues. V lost 8 bases, J lost 5 bases, and 9 bases lay in between. Germline-derived CDR1 and CDR2 are MDHEN and SYDVKM.

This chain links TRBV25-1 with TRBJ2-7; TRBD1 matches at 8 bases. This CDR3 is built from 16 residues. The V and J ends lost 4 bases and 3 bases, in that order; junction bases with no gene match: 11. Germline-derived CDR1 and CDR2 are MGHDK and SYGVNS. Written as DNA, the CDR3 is TGTGCCAGCAGTGGGGACGGGACAGGTGGGAGCTACGAGCAGTACTTC. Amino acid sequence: CASSGDGTGGSYEQYF.

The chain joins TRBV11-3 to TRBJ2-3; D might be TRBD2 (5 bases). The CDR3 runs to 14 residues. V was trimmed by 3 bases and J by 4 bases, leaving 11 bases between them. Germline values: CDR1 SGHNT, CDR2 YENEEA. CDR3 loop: CASSLNSAADTQYF. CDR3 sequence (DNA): TGTGCCAGCAGCTTGAATAGCGCCGCAGATACGCAGTATTTT.

The CDR3 nucleotides are TGCAGCGTTGAAGACCCGGACAGGGCCACAGATACGCAGTATTTT. Its protein is CSVEDPDRATDTQYF. The chain couples TRBV29-1 to TRBJ2-3; 8 bases are shared with TRBD1. Germline assignment: CDR1 SQVTM and CDR2 ANQGSEA. The V segment lost 0 bases and the J segment 2 bases; nucleotides outside the gene matches: 4. This CDR3 is 15 amino acids long.

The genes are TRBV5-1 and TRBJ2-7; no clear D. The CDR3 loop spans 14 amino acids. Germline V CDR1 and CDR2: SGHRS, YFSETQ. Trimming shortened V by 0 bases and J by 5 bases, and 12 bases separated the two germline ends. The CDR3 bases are TGCGCCAGCAGCTTGGGGCCTGGTGGGGACGAGCAGTACTTC. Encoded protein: CASSLGPGGDEQYF.

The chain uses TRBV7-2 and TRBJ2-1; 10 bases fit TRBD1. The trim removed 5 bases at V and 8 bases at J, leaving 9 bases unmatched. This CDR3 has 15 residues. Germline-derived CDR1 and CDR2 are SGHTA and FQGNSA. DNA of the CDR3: TGTGCCAGCAGCCCACCGGGACAGGGGAGGGATGAGCAGTTCTTC. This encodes CASSPPGQGRDEQFF.

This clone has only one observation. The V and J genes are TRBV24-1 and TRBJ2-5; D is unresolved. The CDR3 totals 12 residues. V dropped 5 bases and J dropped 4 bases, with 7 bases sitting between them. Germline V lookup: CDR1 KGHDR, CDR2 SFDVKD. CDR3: CATSGEGETQYF. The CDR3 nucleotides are TGTGCCACCAGTGGGGAAGGAGAGACCCAGTACTTC.

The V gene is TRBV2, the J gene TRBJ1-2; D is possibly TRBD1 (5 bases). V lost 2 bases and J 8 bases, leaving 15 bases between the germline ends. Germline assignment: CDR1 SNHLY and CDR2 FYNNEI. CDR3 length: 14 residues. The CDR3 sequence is CASSESEGIRGYTF. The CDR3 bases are TGTGCCAGCAGTGAAAGTGAGGGGATAAGAGGCTACACCTTC.

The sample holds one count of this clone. The CDR3 DNA sequence: TGTGCCTGGACGCGGGAGGGCAGCAATCAGCCCCAGCATTTT. This sequence encodes CAWTREGSNQPQHF. This chain connects TRBV30 to TRBJ1-5; D uncertain. Germline V lookup: CDR1 GTSNPN, CDR2 SVGIG (reference sequence). Trimming took 4 bases from V and 1 from J, leaving 11 bases between them. The CDR3 runs 14 residues.

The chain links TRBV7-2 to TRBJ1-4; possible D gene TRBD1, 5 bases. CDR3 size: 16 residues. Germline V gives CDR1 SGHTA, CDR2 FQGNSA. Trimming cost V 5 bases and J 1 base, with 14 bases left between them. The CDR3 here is CASSPWGTGTNEKLFF. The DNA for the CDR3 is TGTGCCAGCAGCCCCTGGGGGACGGGAACTAATGAAAAACTGTTTTTT.

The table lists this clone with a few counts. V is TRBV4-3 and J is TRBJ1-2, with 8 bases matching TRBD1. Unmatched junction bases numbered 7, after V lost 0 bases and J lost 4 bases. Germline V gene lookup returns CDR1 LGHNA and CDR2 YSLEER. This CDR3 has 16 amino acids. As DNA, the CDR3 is TGCGCCAGCAGCCAAGATAAGCAGGGGGCGAGCTATGGCTACACCTTC. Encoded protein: CASSQDKQGASYGYTF.

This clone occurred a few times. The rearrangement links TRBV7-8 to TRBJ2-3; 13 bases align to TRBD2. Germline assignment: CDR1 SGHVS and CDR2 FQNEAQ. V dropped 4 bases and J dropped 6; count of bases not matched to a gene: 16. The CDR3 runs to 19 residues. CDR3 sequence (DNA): TGTGCCAGCAGCTCCTGGACTAGCGGGGGCCCAATTGAGGGGGATACGCAGTATTTT. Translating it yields CASSSWTSGGPIEGDTQYF.

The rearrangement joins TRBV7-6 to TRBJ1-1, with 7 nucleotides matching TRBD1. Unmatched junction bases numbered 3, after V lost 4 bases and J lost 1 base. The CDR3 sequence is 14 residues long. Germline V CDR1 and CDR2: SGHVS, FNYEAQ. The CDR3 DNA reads TGTGCCAGCAGCTCGCAGGGGGAGAACACTGAAGCTTTCTTT. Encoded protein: CASSSQGENTEAFF.

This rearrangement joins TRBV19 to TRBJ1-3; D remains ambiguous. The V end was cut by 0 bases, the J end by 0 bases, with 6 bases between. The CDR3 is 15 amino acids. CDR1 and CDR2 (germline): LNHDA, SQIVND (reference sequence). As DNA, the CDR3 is TGTGCCAGTAGTATAGATCCGAGCTCTGGAAACACCATATATTTT. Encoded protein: CASSIDPSSGNTIYF.